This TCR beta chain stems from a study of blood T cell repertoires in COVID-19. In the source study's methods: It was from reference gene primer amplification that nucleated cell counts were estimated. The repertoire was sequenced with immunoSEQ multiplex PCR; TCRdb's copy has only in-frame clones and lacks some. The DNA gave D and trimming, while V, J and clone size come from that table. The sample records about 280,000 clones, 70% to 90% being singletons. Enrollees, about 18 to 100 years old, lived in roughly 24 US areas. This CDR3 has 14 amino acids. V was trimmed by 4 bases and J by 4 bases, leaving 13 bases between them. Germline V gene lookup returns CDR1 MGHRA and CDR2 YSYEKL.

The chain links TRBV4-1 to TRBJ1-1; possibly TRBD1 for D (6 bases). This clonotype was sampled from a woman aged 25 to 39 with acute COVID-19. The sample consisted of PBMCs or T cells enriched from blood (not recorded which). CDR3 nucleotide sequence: TGCGCCAGCAGCCCAACAGGGTTTTTCACTGAAGCTTTCTTT. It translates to CASSPTGFFTEAFF.